The 3 T cell receptor beta chains below all came from one sample that was sequenced in a study of T cell clones after liver transplantation. Sequencing used immunoSEQ multiplex PCR; TCRdb keeps in-frame clones, though not all of them. The sample yields about 78,000 clones, 75% to 85% seen once. The sample in question was CD4+ T cells from blood, obtained before liver transplant. Receptor source: a human donor who received a liver transplant.

The chain employs TRBV6-4 and TRBJ2-3; D ambiguous. Germline V gives CDR1 MRHNA, CDR2 SNTAGT. V lost 0 bases, J lost 0 bases, and 4 bases lay in between. This CDR3 is 14 amino acids long. The DNA for the CDR3 is TGTGCCAGCAGTGACTCGGAGAGCACAGATACGCAGTATTTT. Protein product: CASSDSESTDTQYF.

The genes are TRBV18 and TRBJ2-7, with D hard to call. The germline gives CDR1 KGHSH, CDR2 LQKENI. Trimming left V 6 bases short and J 2 bases short, with 8 bases between. CDR3 length: 12 amino acids. The CDR3 here is CASSPLAYEQYF. CDR3 nucleotides: TGTGCCAGCTCGCCTCTAGCCTACGAGCAGTACTTC.

The genes are TRBV29-1 and TRBJ1-5; 9 nucleotides agree with TRBD1. Germline assignment: CDR1 SQVTM and CDR2 ANQGSEA. The CDR3 extends over 14 amino acids. J was trimmed by 4 bases and V by 6 bases; bases with no gene match: 7. The CDR3 sequence is CSVQDRGSNQPQHF. In DNA, the CDR3 is TGCAGCGTCCAGGACAGGGGTAGTAATCAGCCCCAGCATTTT.